The 32 T cell receptor beta chains listed next were all sequenced from one sample in a study of T-cell memory formation after mild COVID-19. Using its own MiXCR run on the 5' RACE reads, TCRdb lists one record per CDR3 protein. This sample carries about 350,000 distinct CDR3 sequences, 25% to 30% of them seen once, and the ten largest clones take roughly 12%. The sequencing sample was made of PBMCs or a T cell subset sorted from them (not recorded which). The source is an adult woman who had mild COVID-19 (a few samples of this study predate the infection). Cell type and time point are not known.

The CDR3 region is CASSQGFSDTDTQYF. The CDR3 DNA is TGTGCCAGCAGCCAAGGGTTCAGCGACACAGATACGCAGTATTTT. The gene calls are TRBV3-1 and TRBJ2-3; D gene uncertain. Between the trimmed V and J ends, which lost 1 base and 2 bases, there was a span of 10 bases. The germline CDR1 and CDR2 sequences are LGHDT and YNNKEL (reference sequence). The CDR3 is made up of 15 amino acids.

The V gene is TRBV12-3 or TRBV12-4, the J gene TRBJ2-7; 7 positions match TRBD2. V was clipped by 7 bases and J by 3 bases; unmatched bases: 3. This CDR3 spans 12 amino acids. CDR3 in amino acids: CASTGGGYEQYF. The CDR3 DNA reads as TGTGCCAGCACGGGGGGTGGCTACGAGCAGTACTTC.

This rearrangement joins TRBV10-2 to TRBJ1-1, with 7 bases matching TRBD1. J lost 1 base, V lost 6 bases, and 5 bases had no gene match. The CDR3 length is 14 residues. Germline V CDR1 and CDR2: WSHSY, SAAADI. CDR3 protein: CASSPTGANTEAFF. The CDR3, as DNA: TGCGCCAGCAGCCCTACAGGGGCGAACACTGAAGCTTTCTTT.

CDR3 sequence: CATSDLGRTNTGELFF. The CDR3 DNA follows: TGTGCCACCAGTGACTTAGGACGGACTAACACCGGGGAGCTGTTTTTT. The gene calls are TRBV24-1 and TRBJ2-2; the D gene is possibly TRBD2 (5 bases). The CDR3 covers 16 residues. Germline CDR1 reads KGHDR; CDR2 reads SFDVKD. Trimming pared 4 bases from V and 2 bases from J, leaving 13 bases between.

This clonotype was detected ten times or more. J is TRBJ2-2 and V is TRBV25-1, with D perhaps TRBD2 (6 bases). The CDR3 runs to 16 residues. Germline CDR1 reads MGHDK; CDR2 reads SYGVNS. Trimming removed 3 bases from V and 5 bases from J, with 16 bases in between. CDR3 residues: CASSEIAEGRTGELFF. The CDR3 nucleotides read TGTGCCAGCAGTGAGATCGCGGAGGGGAGAACCGGGGAGCTGTTTTTT.

V and J are TRBV6-6 and TRBJ2-5; the D gene could be TRBD1 or TRBD2 (5 bases each). V lost 7 bases and J 7 bases, leaving 19 bases between the germline ends. The CDR3 covers 14 residues. Germline lookup yields CDR1 MNHNY and CDR2 SVGAGI (reference sequence). This CDR3 reads CASISGTGLGTQYF. The CDR3 nucleotides are TGTGCCAGCATATCCGGGACGGGGCTCGGGACCCAGTACTTC.

This clonotype has only a few counts. The chain links TRBV5-1 to TRBJ2-1; no clear D gene. The V gene's germline CDR1 is SGHRS and CDR2 YFSETQ. CDR3 length equals 14 residues. V dropped 3 bases and J dropped 8 bases, with 15 bases sitting between them. The CDR3 nucleotides read TGCGCCAGCAGCTCTGGTCGGGTGGGCGATGAGCAGTTCTTC. It encodes CASSSGRVGDEQFF.

The table lists this clonotype with a few counts. The gene calls are TRBV6-2 or TRBV6-3 and TRBJ2-7, with 8 bases identical to TRBD1. The CDR3 is made up of 15 amino acids. The ends lost 6 bases at V and 3 bases at J; junction bases unmatched: 10. Germline CDR1 is MNHEY and CDR2 is SVGEGT. The CDR3 loop is CASRPTGTGHYEQYF. DNA of the CDR3: TGTGCCAGCAGGCCCACCGGGACAGGCCACTACGAGCAGTACTTC.

The chain joins TRBV7-9 to TRBJ1-1; D uncertain. V was clipped by 8 bases and J by 7 bases, with 14 bases between them. The germline V gene has CDR1 SEHNR and CDR2 FQNEAQ (reference sequence). The CDR3 sequence is 12 residues long. As DNA, the CDR3 is TGTGCCAGCGAGGCAAAACAGATTGAAGCTTTCTTT. It translates to CASEAKQIEAFF.

In this sample, this clonotype turned up many times. This chain joins TRBV20-1 and TRBJ2-1, with 9 bases fitting TRBD2. There are 15 residues in the CDR3. V shed 3 bases, J shed 7 bases, and the junction held 10 bases outside the gene matches. Germline V CDR1 and CDR2: DFQATT, SNEGSKA (reference sequence). This CDR3 reads CSASSGSRVGNEQFF. Written as DNA, the CDR3 is TGCAGTGCTAGTAGCGGGAGTAGGGTTGGAAATGAGCAGTTCTTC.

There are a few counts of this clonotype. V and J are TRBV5-1 and TRBJ1-2; 7 bases map to TRBD1. The V and J ends lost 0 bases and 4 bases, in that order; junction bases with no gene match: 6. The germline CDR1 and CDR2 sequences are SGHRS and YFSETQ. This CDR3 has 15 amino acids. CDR3 bases: TGCGCCAGCAGCTTGGAAACAGGGGCCACCTATGGCTACACCTTC. This sequence encodes CASSLETGATYGYTF.

The V call is TRBV6-1, the J call TRBJ1-2; perhaps TRBD1 as D (5 bases). The CDR3 contains 13 residues. V dropped 3 bases and J dropped 8 bases, with 13 bases sitting between them. Germline V gene sequence: CDR1 MNHNS, CDR2 SASEGT. The CDR3 DNA reads as TGTGCCAGCAGTGACCCATGGGGGAGGGGCTACACCTTC. Protein: CASSDPWGRGYTF.

This clonotype was counted between two and nine times. The chain has TRBV7-2 and TRBJ2-3; weak D call: TRBD1 (5 bases). The CDR3 contains 14 residues. Trimming left V 6 bases short and J 5 bases short, with 15 bases between. Germline-derived CDR1 and CDR2 are SGHTA and FQGNSA. The CDR3 region is CASRTEPTVDTQYF. In nucleotides, the CDR3 is TGTGCCAGCAGGACAGAGCCGACCGTAGATACGCAGTATTTT.

This clonotype was recorded a few times. The chain uses TRBV3-1 and TRBJ2-7; TRBD1 is a possible D gene (7 bases). Germline V lookup: CDR1 LGHDT, CDR2 YNNKEL (reference sequence). The V end was cut by 1 base, the J end by 3 bases, with 13 bases between. The CDR3 consists of 15 residues. CDR3 amino acids: CASSQVGGGYYEQYF. The CDR3 DNA sequence: TGTGCCAGCAGCCAAGTAGGAGGGGGCTACTACGAGCAGTACTTC.

This clonotype was found a few times. The chain is built from TRBV5-1 and TRBJ1-4, with TRBD1 as a possible D gene (5 bases). The CDR3 runs to 15 residues. Germline V CDR1 and CDR2: SGHRS, YFSETQ. V shed 4 bases and J shed 6 bases, with 16 bases lying between them. CDR3 coding DNA: TGCGCCAGCAGCCCAAACCAGGGTAGGGATGAAAAACTGTTTTTT. Its protein is CASSPNQGRDEKLFF. The whole variable domain, filled in from reference TRBV5-1 and TRBJ1-4, reads KAGVTQTPRYLIKTRGQQVTLSCSPISGHRSVSWYQQTPGQGLQFLFEYFSETQRNKGNFPGRFSGRQFSNSRSEMNVSTLELGDSALYLCASSPNQGRDEKLFFGSGTQLSVL.

The chain couples TRBV7-2 to TRBJ2-1; D remains unclear. The CDR3 has 16 residues. Trimming took 1 base from V and 3 from J, leaving 13 bases between them. The germline CDR1 and CDR2 sequences are SGHTA and FQGNSA. CDR3 protein: CASSLESGGVYNEQFF. The CDR3 bases are TGTGCCAGCAGCTTAGAATCGGGTGGGGTCTACAATGAGCAGTTCTTC.

This clonotype was counted between two and nine times. V gene TRBV9 combines with J gene TRBJ2-1; perhaps TRBD1 as D (7 bases). V lost 4 bases and J 5 bases, leaving 19 bases between the germline ends. Germline V lookup: CDR1 SGDLS, CDR2 YYNGEE. This CDR3 has 16 amino acids. The CDR3 sequence: CASSITAGTANNEQFF. The CDR3 DNA sequence: TGTGCCAGCAGCATAACGGCGGGGACAGCTAACAATGAGCAGTTCTTC. Full variable domain (rest looked up from reference TRBV9 and TRBJ2-1): DSGVTQTPKHLITATGQRVTLRCSPRSGDLSVYWYQQSLDQGLQFLIQYYNGEERAKGNILERFSAQQFPDLHSELNLSSLELGDSALYFCASSITAGTANNEQFFGPGTRLTVL.

The CDR3 region has the DNA TGTGCCAGCAGTTTCGGGACAGCCAATTCACCCCTCCACTTT. Its protein product is CASSFGTANSPLHF. The chain joins TRBV12-3 or TRBV12-4 to TRBJ1-6, with 7 nucleotides matching TRBD1. CDR3 length equals 14 residues. The ends lost 3 bases at V and 7 bases at J; junction bases unmatched: 3.

CDR3 nucleotide sequence: TGCGCCAGCAGCCAAGAGAAGAGACAGGGGATTACTGAGCAGTTCTTC. This sequence encodes CASSQEKRQGITEQFF. The chain links TRBV4-1 to TRBJ2-1, with 8 nucleotides matching TRBD1. CDR1 and CDR2 from the germline V gene are MGHRA and YSYEKL. The length of the CDR3 is 16 residues. V trimming: 0 bases; J trimming: 9 bases; junction bases outside the gene matches: 10.

This chain links TRBV24-1 with TRBJ2-2; D perhaps matches TRBD2 (5 bases). With 0 bases removed from V and 4 bases from J, the gap between germline ends came to 8 bases. Germline V gene data show CDR1 as KGHDR and CDR2 as SFDVKD. The CDR3 sequence is 15 residues long. CDR3 protein: CATSDLPSTTGELFF. DNA for the CDR3: TGTGCCACCAGTGATTTGCCTAGCACCACCGGGGAGCTGTTTTTT.

V and J are TRBV4-1 and TRBJ2-2, with D perhaps matching TRBD1 (7 bases). This CDR3 is 17 amino acids long. The V gene's germline CDR1 is MGHRA and CDR2 YSYEKL. V lost 0 bases to trimming and J lost 7 bases, with 18 bases between them. This CDR3 reads CASSQEEGARRIGELFF. The CDR3 region has the DNA TGCGCCAGCAGCCAAGAGGAGGGGGCGCGCAGGATCGGGGAGCTGTTTTTT.

In DNA, the CDR3 is TGTGCCAGCAGTGCAGGACAGGGGGCGGATACGCAGTATTTT. Its translation: CASSAGQGADTQYF. The chain is built from TRBV6-5 and TRBJ2-3, with TRBD1 matching 11 bases. The CDR3 sequence is 14 residues long. Germline CDR1 MNHEY, CDR2 SVGAGI. V gave up 5 bases and J gave up 6 bases; unmatched junction bases: 4.

The gene calls are TRBV19 and TRBJ2-1; perhaps TRBD2 as D (6 bases). Germline lookup yields CDR1 LNHDA and CDR2 SQIVND (reference sequence). The CDR3 loop spans 13 amino acids. V dropped 3 bases and J dropped 6 bases, with 9 bases sitting between them. DNA for the CDR3: TGTGCCAGTAGTATCGGGACTGCCAATGAGCAGTTCTTC. It codes for CASSIGTANEQFF.

This chain connects TRBV11-3 to TRBJ2-7, with D perhaps matching TRBD2 (5 bases). The CDR3 runs 14 residues. Germline V gene sequence: CDR1 SGHNT, CDR2 YENEEA. V shed 5 bases and J shed 2 bases, with 13 bases lying between them. The CDR3 is CASSPRTRPYEQYF. The CDR3 DNA follows: TGTGCCAGCAGCCCACGGACTCGACCCTACGAGCAGTACTTC.

V is TRBV4-1 and J is TRBJ2-3; 11 nucleotides align to TRBD1. The junction had 12 bases not matched to a gene; V was cut back by 3 bases and J by 4 bases. The CDR3 is 18 residues long. The germline CDR1 and CDR2 sequences are MGHRA and YSYEKL. CDR3 DNA sequence: TGCGCCAGCAGCCACCTCAAGCGACGGACAGGGGGCCCAGATACGCAGTATTTT. Translating it yields CASSHLKRRTGGPDTQYF.

V gene TRBV7-2 combines with J gene TRBJ2-3; D is undetermined. The CDR3 is 12 residues long. Germline CDR1 and CDR2: SGHTA and FQGNSA. V was clipped by 4 bases and J by 10 bases, with 12 bases between them. The CDR3 loop reads CASSSTGRSQYF. CDR3 nucleotide sequence: TGTGCCAGCAGCTCCACCGGGCGGTCGCAGTATTTT.

The chain links TRBV29-1 to TRBJ2-1; 9 positions match TRBD2. CDR3 length: 15 amino acids. V lost 6 bases and J lost 4; bases outside the gene matches: 10. Germline CDR1 SQVTM, CDR2 ANQGSEA. CDR3 sequence (DNA): TGCAGCGTCGCCATAGGGACTAGCAGTTACAATGAGCAGTTCTTC. As protein: CSVAIGTSSYNEQFF.

This clonotype has a handful of counts. The chain couples TRBV18 to TRBJ2-2, with TRBD2 matching over 13 bases. Germline-derived CDR1 and CDR2 are KGHSH and LQKENI. The CDR3 covers 19 residues. The ends lost 4 bases at V and 0 bases at J; junction bases unmatched: 8. CDR3 protein: CASSLLSGTSGANTGELFF. The CDR3 region has the DNA TGTGCCAGCTCACTACTCTCCGGGACTAGCGGGGCGAACACCGGGGAGCTGTTTTTT.

This clonotype appeared a few times. Here the CDR3 DNA reads TGTGCCAGCAGTCCGGGACAGGGGGCCGTCGAGCAGTACTTC. Its translation: CASSPGQGAVEQYF. The rearrangement joins TRBV7-3 to TRBJ2-7, with TRBD1 matching over 12 bases. The CDR3 is 14 amino acids. Looked up from germline, CDR1 is SGHTA and CDR2 is FQGTGA. Trimming cost V 6 bases and J 6 bases; bases outside gene matches: 6. The complete variable domain, with remaining parts taken from reference TRBV7-3 and TRBJ2-7, reads GAGVSQTPSNKVTEKGKYVELRCDPISGHTALYWYRQSLGQGPEFLIYFQGTGAADDSGLPNDRFFAVRPEGSVSTLKIQRTERGDSAVYLCASSPGQGAVEQYFGPGTRLTVT.

This clonotype has just a few counts. This rearrangement joins TRBV12-3 or TRBV12-4 to TRBJ2-1; D is possibly TRBD1 or TRBD2 (5 bases each). This CDR3 is 12 amino acids long. The germline V and J ends were trimmed by 2 bases and 9 bases, with 8 bases remaining between them. The DNA of the CDR3 is TGTGCCAGCAGTTTACCCGGGGCTGAGCAGTTCTTC. It codes for CASSLPGAEQFF.

This clonotype has a handful of counts. The chain has TRBV5-1 and TRBJ2-1; TRBD2 matches 10 bases. The CDR3 has 17 residues. Germline CDR1 reads SGHRS; CDR2 reads YFSETQ. With V trimmed by 3 bases and J by 4 bases, 10 bases remained unmatched. The CDR3 DNA reads TGCGCCAGCAGCTCGGGCCTTGGACTAGCGGCGTACAATGAGCAGTTCTTC. As protein: CASSSGLGLAAYNEQFF.

The CDR3 reads CASSQVWGHTNTEAFF. The CDR3 DNA reads TGCGCCAGCAGCCAAGTCTGGGGACATACGAACACTGAAGCTTTCTTT. The genes are TRBV4-1 and TRBJ1-1; possible D gene TRBD1, 6 bases. Germline values: CDR1 MGHRA, CDR2 YSYEKL. V was trimmed by 1 base and J by 1 base, leaving 13 bases between them. The CDR3 loop spans 16 amino acids.